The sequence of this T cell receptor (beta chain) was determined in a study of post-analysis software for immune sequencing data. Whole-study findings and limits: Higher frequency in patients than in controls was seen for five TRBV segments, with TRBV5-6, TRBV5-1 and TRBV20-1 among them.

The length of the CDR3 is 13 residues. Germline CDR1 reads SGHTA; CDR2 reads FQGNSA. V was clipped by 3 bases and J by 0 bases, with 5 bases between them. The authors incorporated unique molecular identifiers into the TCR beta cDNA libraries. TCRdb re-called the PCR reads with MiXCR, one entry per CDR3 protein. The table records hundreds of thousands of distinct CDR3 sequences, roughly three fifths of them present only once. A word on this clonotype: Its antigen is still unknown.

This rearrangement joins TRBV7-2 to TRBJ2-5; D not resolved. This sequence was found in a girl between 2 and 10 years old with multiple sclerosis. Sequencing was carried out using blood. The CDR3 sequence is CASSLTHQETQYF. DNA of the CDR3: TGTGCCAGCAGCTTGACACACCAAGAGACCCAGTACTTC. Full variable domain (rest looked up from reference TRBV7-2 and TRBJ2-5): GAGVSQSPSNKVTEKGKDVELRCDPISGHTALYWYRQSLGQGLEFLIYFQGNSAPDKSGLPSDRFSAERTGGSVSTLTIQRTQQEDSAVYLCASSLTHQETQYFGPGTRLLVL.